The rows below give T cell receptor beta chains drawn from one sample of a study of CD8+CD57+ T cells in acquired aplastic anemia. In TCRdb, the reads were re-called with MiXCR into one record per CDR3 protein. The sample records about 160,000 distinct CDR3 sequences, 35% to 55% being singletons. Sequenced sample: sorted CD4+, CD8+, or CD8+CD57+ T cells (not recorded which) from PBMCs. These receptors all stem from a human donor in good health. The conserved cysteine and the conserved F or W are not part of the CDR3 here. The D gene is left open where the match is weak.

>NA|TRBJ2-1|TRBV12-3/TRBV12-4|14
ASSPNMGYPGLEQF
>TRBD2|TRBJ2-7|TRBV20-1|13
SASPASGRANEQY
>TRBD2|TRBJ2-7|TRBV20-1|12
SALSGRASYEQY
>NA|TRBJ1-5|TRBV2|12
ASRTGRNNQPQH
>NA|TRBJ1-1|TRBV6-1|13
ASSEIGQTNTEAF
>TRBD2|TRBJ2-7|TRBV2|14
ASSDVGAGGPNEQY
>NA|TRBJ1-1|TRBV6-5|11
ASCRDKGTEAF
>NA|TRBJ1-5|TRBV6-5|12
ASSSGSSNQPQH
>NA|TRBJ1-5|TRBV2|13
ASIKESQGNQPQH
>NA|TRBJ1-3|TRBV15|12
ATSRDRPGNTIY
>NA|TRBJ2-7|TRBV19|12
ASSYTRDYYEQY
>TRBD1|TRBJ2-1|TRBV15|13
ATSSGTGGSYEQF
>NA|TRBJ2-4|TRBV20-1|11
SARRGAVDIQY
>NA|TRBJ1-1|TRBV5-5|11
ASSNRADTEAF
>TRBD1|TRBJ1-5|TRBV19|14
ASSKDRGGSNQPQH
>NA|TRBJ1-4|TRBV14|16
ASSPPGQGTFYEEKLF
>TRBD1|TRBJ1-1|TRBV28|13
ASSEPGQGITEAF
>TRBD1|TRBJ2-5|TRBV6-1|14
ASSPGQGQYQETQY
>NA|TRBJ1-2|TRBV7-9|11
ASSLGGIYGYT
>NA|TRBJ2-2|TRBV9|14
ASSVLAGTNTGELF
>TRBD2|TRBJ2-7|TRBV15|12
ATSGSGVSYEQY
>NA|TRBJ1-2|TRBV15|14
ATSRGGAGAMHGYT
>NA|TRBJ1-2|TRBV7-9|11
ASSLNYAYGYT